The rows below give T cell receptor beta chains drawn from one sample of a study of control samples from healthy donors and cancer patients. Profiling relied on immunoSEQ multiplex PCR, and the TCRdb table lists in-frame clones only, not all of them. Of roughly 100,000 clones in the sample, 80% to 95% were seen once. Sequenced material: blood. Receptor source: a human donor in good health. The donor label of this sample is uncertain. Each CDR3 is given with its conserved first and last residue. A D gene is named only where the DNA matches it firmly. Rows give clone size only sometimes, using once, few, many, or a class for an expanded clone.

>.|.|TRBV7-9|14|TRBJ2-5
TGTGCCAGCAGCTTGTTCCCGGAGTGGGAGACCCAGTACTTC
CASSLFPEWETQYF
>TRBD1|.|TRBV4-3|19|TRBJ2-2
TGCGCCAGCAGCCAATTACCCCCGGGACAGGGTCGTGAGCACGGGGAGCTGTTTTTT
CASSQLPPGQGREHGELFF
>TRBD1|.|TRBV5-1|16|TRBJ1-2
TGCGCCAGCAGCTCCCCGACAGGGGAAGCTAACTATGGCTACACCTTC
CASSSPTGEANYGYTF
>.|.|TRBV6-7|18|TRBJ1-2
TGTGCCAGCAGTTACTCAAAACGGACAGAGGGTACTAACTATGGCTACACCTTC
CASSYSKRTEGTNYGYTF
>.|once|TRBV29-1|13|TRBJ1-2
TGCAGCGTTAGCCAGGGTTTGGACTATGGCTACACCTTC
CSVSQGLDYGYTF
>.|.|TRBV6-5|14|TRBJ2-2
TGTGCCAGCAGGTTAGGACAGAACACCGGGGAGCTGTTTTTT
CASRLGQNTGELFF
>TRBD1|.|TRBV6-5|11|TRBJ1-3
TGTGCCAGCAGCCACAGGGGGTCATCATATTTT
CASSHRGSSYF
>TRBD1|.|TRBV5-6|15|TRBJ2-5
TGTGCCAGCAGCCCCGGGGGACAGGGGCAAGAGACCCAGTACTTC
CASSPGGQGQETQYF
>.|.|TRBV30|19|TRBJ1-2
TGTGCCTGGAGTCCCCCGGGGGGTAGGATCCCCCCCGAACCATATGGCTACACCTTC
CAWSPPGGRIPPEPYGYTF
>.|few|TRBV5-4|14|TRBJ1-2
TGTGCCAGCAGCCTTGGACAGATGAACTATGGCTACACCTTC
CASSLGQMNYGYTF
>.|.|TRBV18|14|TRBJ1-4
TGTGCCAGCTCACCGCAGGGGACTAATGAAAAACTGTTTTTT
CASSPQGTNEKLFF
>TRBD1|once|TRBV18|18|TRBJ2-6
TGTGCCAGCTCACCGGGACAGGGGCCGAGGTCTGGGGCCAACGTCCTGACTTTC
CASSPGQGPRSGANVLTF
>.|.|TRBV2|12|TRBJ1-2
TGTGCCAGCACTTTAGGGCTCTATGGCTACACCTTC
CASTLGLYGYTF
>.|.|TRBV7-6|18|TRBJ2-1
TGTGCCAGCAGCTTATATAGGGATCGGGACATGAACTACAATGAGCAGTTCTTC
CASSLYRDRDMNYNEQFF
>.|.|TRBV2|15|TRBJ2-5
TGTGCCAGCAGCCAGCAAGGGGGGGGTCAAGAGACCCAGTACTTC
CASSQQGGGQETQYF
>TRBD1|once|TRBV6-5|15|TRBJ1-6
TGTGCCAGCAGTCAACTCGGGACAGGGTTTTCACCCCTCCACTTT
CASSQLGTGFSPLHF
>.|.|TRBV19|11|TRBJ1-2
TGTGCCAGTCAATGGAACTATGGCTACACCTTC
CASQWNYGYTF
>.|.|TRBV9|14|TRBJ1-3
TGTGCCAGCAGCGTAGAAGGGACGGGAAACACCATATATTTT
CASSVEGTGNTIYF
>.|.|TRBV30|14|TRBJ2-2
TGTGCCTGGGAAACCGGACAAAACACCGGGGAGCTGTTTTTT
CAWETGQNTGELFF
>TRBD2|.|TRBV27|18|TRBJ2-4
TGTGCCAGCAGTTCCCTAGCACTAGCGGGGCTAGCCAAAAACATTCAGTACTTC
CASSSLALAGLAKNIQYF
>.|.|TRBV9|15|TRBJ1-6
TGTGCCAGCAGCCCCCGGGGATTGGAGGGAGAGTACCTCCACTTT
CASSPRGLEGEYLHF
>TRBD1|.|TRBV7-2|14|TRBJ1-1
TGTGCCAGCAGCTTACGGGACAGAGACACTGAAGCTTTCTTT
CASSLRDRDTEAFF
>.|.|TRBV7-9|16|TRBJ2-7
TGTGCCAGCAGCTTAGCGCAGGCAGCCGGAAACTACGAGCAGTACTTC
CASSLAQAAGNYEQYF
>.|few|TRBV11-2|16|TRBJ1-2
TGTGCCAGCAGCTCCCCTACGCAGAAGTTTAACTATGGCTACACCTTC
CASSSPTQKFNYGYTF
>TRBD1|.|TRBV6-1|16|TRBJ2-1
TGTGCCAGCAGTGGAGGACGGACAGGGGGCTACAATGAGCAGTTCTTC
CASSGGRTGGYNEQFF
>TRBD1|.|TRBV6-4|13|TRBJ1-2
TGTGCCAAGCCAGGGGGCGACAACTATGGCTACACCTTC
CAKPGGDNYGYTF
>TRBD2|.|TRBV19|18|TRBJ2-3
TGTGCCAGTAGTATAGGGGCTACGAGCGGGGGTTTCTCAGATACGCAGTATTTT
CASSIGATSGGFSDTQYF
>.|many|TRBV28|15|TRBJ1-6
TGTGCCAGCAGTTTGTATACAGGGCCAAATTCACCCCTCCACTTT
CASSLYTGPNSPLHF
>.|.|TRBV2|15|TRBJ2-5
TGTGCCAGCAGTGAGGGGGGCTTAAATCTAGAGACCCAGTACTTC
CASSEGGLNLETQYF
>TRBD1|.|TRBV24-1|14|TRBJ1-2
TGTGCCACCAGTGACCGCAGGGGGCTCGATGGCTACACCTTC
CATSDRRGLDGYTF
>.|.|TRBV4-3|13|TRBJ1-4
TGCGCCAGCAGCCGATACAGGAATGAAAAACTGTTTTTT
CASSRYRNEKLFF
>.|.|TRBV14|14|TRBJ2-1
TGTGCCAGCAGCCAGCCGAACTACTACAATGAGCAGTTCTTC
CASSQPNYYNEQFF
>.|once|TRBV24-1|15|TRBJ1-1
TGTGCCACCAGTGATTCCGACAGCCGAAACACTGAAGCTTTCTTT
CATSDSDSRNTEAFF
>TRBD1|once|TRBV5-1|15|TRBJ2-7
TGCGCCAGCAGCTTTACCGACAGGGGAGGCTACGAGCAGTACTTC
CASSFTDRGGYEQYF
>TRBD1|.|TRBV18|14|TRBJ1-2
TGTGCCAGCTCACCGGGACAGGGATCTTCTGGCTACACCTTC
CASSPGQGSSGYTF
>.|.|TRBV11-2|14|TRBJ1-1
TGTGCCAGCAGAGAGGAATTTGGGAACACTGAAGCTTTCTTT
CASREEFGNTEAFF
>TRBD1|.|TRBV5-1|16|TRBJ1-5
TGCGCCAGCAGCTTGGGGGGGACAGGGCCTAATCAGCCCCAGCATTTT
CASSLGGTGPNQPQHF
>.|.|TRBV3-1/TRBV3-2|16|TRBJ1-3
TGTGCCAGCAGCAGAACCGCGGTGTCGGTGGGAAACACCATATATTTT
CASSRTAVSVGNTIYF
>.|.|TRBV18|15|TRBJ1-3
TGTGCCAGCTCACCATCCGCTATCTCTGGAAACACCATATATTTT
CASSPSAISGNTIYF
>.|.|TRBV5-1|13|TRBJ1-1
TGCGCCAGCAGCCAAGGGACGAACACTGAAGCTTTCTTT
CASSQGTNTEAFF
>TRBD1|once|TRBV9|14|TRBJ1-5
TGTGCCAGCAGCGTGGCCGGGACAGATCAGCCCCAGCATTTT
CASSVAGTDQPQHF
>TRBD2|.|TRBV9|16|TRBJ2-2
TGTGCCAGCAGCGCCAGGACTAGCGTGAACACCGGGGAGCTGTTTTTT
CASSARTSVNTGELFF
>.|.|TRBV19|14|TRBJ1-2
TGTGCCAGCCAATTAGGCTCCGGAACCCATGGCTACACCTTC
CASQLGSGTHGYTF
>.|.|TRBV14|13|TRBJ1-1
TGTGCCAGCCAGGCCAGCTCGAACACTGAAGCTTTCTTT
CASQASSNTEAFF
>TRBD2|.|TRBV3-1/TRBV3-2|15|TRBJ2-5
TGTGCCAGCAGCCACACAGCCGGGAGGGGAGAGACCCAGTACTTC
CASSHTAGRGETQYF
>.|.|TRBV10-3|15|TRBJ2-5
TGTGCCATCAGTGATTCACGGGGGTCACAAGAGACCCAGTACTTC
CAISDSRGSQETQYF
>.|few|TRBV5-1|15|TRBJ1-5
TGCGCCAGCAGCTTGAATCTTGGGGCTGGTCAGCCCCAGCATTTT
CASSLNLGAGQPQHF
>TRBD1|.|TRBV4-1|16|TRBJ2-1
TGCGCCAGCAGCCCCTACCGGGACAGAACTTACAATGAGCAGTTCTTC
CASSPYRDRTYNEQFF
>.|.|TRBV27|14|TRBJ1-4
TGTGCCAGCGCCCCCCACAGGGCGGATGAAAAACTGTTTTTT
CASAPHRADEKLFF
>.|.|TRBV7-9|14|TRBJ1-2
TGTGCCAGCAGCGGAGCACAGGCGGTTTTTGGCTACACCTTC
CASSGAQAVFGYTF
>TRBD1|once|TRBV6-2/TRBV6-3|15|TRBJ1-5
TGTGCCAGCAGCCCGATGACAGGGGGTAATCAGCCCCAGCATTTT
CASSPMTGGNQPQHF
>.|.|TRBV4-2|16|TRBJ2-2
TGTGCCAGCAGCCTCCGCGGGACGGGGAGCACCGGGGAGCTGTTTTTT
CASSLRGTGSTGELFF
>.|few|TRBV7-3|14|TRBJ2-3
TGTGCCAGCAGCAGTGGACAGAGCACAGATACGCAGTATTTT
CASSSGQSTDTQYF
>.|.|TRBV12-5|19|TRBJ1-5
TGTGCTAGTGGTTTGGTACGCGGAGGGCCATCGTATAGCAATCAGCCCCAGCATTTT
CASGLVRGGPSYSNQPQHF
>.|.|TRBV12-3/TRBV12-4|12|TRBJ1-1
TGTGCCAGCAGTTTTACCGGGACACAAGCTTTCTTT
CASSFTGTQAFF
>.|.|TRBV3-1/TRBV3-2|14|TRBJ1-3
TGTGCCAGCAGCCGCAGAAGCTCTGGAAACACCATATATTTT
CASSRRSSGNTIYF
>TRBD1|.|TRBV18|14|TRBJ1-3
TGTGCCAGCTCACCAGGACAGGGGAGCCACACCATATATTTT
CASSPGQGSHTIYF
>.|.|TRBV5-1|12|TRBJ1-1
TGCGCCAGCAGTTCAGGGGCCTATGGAGCTTTCTTT
CASSSGAYGAFF
>.|.|TRBV5-1|13|TRBJ1-1
TGCGCCAGCAGCTTGTCAGGGCCCACTGAAGCTTTCTTT
CASSLSGPTEAFF
>.|.|TRBV3-1/TRBV3-2|13|TRBJ2-5
TGTGCCAGCAGCCCCCCCGCCCAAGAGACCCAGTACTTC
CASSPPAQETQYF